Reported below is one T cell receptor beta chain. This specimen belongs to a study of T cells in Graves' hyperthyroidism and ophthalmopathy. The investigators amplified TCR beta CDR3 regions from RNA transcripts. A set of HTBI primers served as the primers for a first-round RT-PCR of the TCR CDR3. Using its own MiXCR run on the multiplex PCR reads, TCRdb lists one record per CDR3 protein. The profile shows around 500,000 distinct CDR3 sequences, approximately 22% of them singletons. The specimen sequenced was blood. The sequence was obtained from a woman between 65 and 79 years old with Graves' ophthalmopathy.

The CDR3 sequence is CASSPTGLAPGELFF. In DNA, the CDR3 is TGTGCCAGCAGCCCCACGGGACTAGCGCCCGGGGAGCTGTTTTTT. The rearrangement uses TRBV7-3 and TRBJ2-2; 10 bases are shared with TRBD2. Unmatched junction bases numbered 6, after V lost 5 bases and J lost 6 bases. The CDR3 runs to 15 residues. CDR1 SGHTA and CDR2 FQGTGA come from the germline V gene.